A single T cell receptor beta chain is shown here with its context. Its antigen is not known. The source of the sample is a study of shared clonotypes between healthy human individuals. Study results and limitations: Among donors, the sharing of clonotypes was expected to be influenced by sequencing depth. Sorted-subset samples were not fully sequenced, rarefaction indicated.

Authors' analysis steps: Junction-only immunoSEQ data arrived without quality scores, meaning filtering differed. Sequencing was performed with immunoSEQ multiplex PCR; in TCRdb, only in-frame clones are kept and a portion is missing. That table furnishes V, J and clone size, whereas the DNA furnished D and trimming. The data show around 650,000 clones, 95% to 96% seen once. Cells designated naive CD8 were CD45RO-negative and were positively selected for CCR7, with terminally differentiated effector memory CD45RA+ cells excluded. Within Nashville, Tennessee resided all donors, each a Caucasian adult. V was clipped by 4 bases and J by 7 bases, with 12 bases between them. Germline CDR1 and CDR2: SGHRS and YFSETQ. This CDR3 region has 13 residues.

Sequenced material: naive CD8+ T cells sorted from blood. This rearrangement joins TRBV5-1 to TRBJ2-1; no definite D call. This sequence originates from a woman aged 25 to 39 in good health. CDR3 sequence reads: CASSLVGINEQFF. For the CDR3, the DNA is TGCGCCAGCAGCCTGGTGGGAATTAATGAGCAGTTCTTC.